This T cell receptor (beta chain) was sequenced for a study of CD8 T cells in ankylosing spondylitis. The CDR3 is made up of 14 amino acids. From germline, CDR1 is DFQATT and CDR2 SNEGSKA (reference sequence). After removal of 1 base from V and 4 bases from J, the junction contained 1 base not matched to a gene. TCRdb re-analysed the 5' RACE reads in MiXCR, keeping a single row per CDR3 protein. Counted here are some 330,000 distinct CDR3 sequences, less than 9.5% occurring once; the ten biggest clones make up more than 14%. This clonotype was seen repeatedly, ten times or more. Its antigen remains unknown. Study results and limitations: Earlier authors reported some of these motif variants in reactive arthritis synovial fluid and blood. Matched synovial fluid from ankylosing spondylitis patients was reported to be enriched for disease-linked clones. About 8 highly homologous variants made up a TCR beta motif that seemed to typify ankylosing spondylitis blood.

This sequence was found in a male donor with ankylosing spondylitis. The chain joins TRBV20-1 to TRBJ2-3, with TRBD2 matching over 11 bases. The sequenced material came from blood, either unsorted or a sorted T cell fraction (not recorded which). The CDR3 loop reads CSARVSGRADTQYF. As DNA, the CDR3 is TGCAGTGCTAGAGTTAGCGGGAGGGCAGATACGCAGTATTTT.